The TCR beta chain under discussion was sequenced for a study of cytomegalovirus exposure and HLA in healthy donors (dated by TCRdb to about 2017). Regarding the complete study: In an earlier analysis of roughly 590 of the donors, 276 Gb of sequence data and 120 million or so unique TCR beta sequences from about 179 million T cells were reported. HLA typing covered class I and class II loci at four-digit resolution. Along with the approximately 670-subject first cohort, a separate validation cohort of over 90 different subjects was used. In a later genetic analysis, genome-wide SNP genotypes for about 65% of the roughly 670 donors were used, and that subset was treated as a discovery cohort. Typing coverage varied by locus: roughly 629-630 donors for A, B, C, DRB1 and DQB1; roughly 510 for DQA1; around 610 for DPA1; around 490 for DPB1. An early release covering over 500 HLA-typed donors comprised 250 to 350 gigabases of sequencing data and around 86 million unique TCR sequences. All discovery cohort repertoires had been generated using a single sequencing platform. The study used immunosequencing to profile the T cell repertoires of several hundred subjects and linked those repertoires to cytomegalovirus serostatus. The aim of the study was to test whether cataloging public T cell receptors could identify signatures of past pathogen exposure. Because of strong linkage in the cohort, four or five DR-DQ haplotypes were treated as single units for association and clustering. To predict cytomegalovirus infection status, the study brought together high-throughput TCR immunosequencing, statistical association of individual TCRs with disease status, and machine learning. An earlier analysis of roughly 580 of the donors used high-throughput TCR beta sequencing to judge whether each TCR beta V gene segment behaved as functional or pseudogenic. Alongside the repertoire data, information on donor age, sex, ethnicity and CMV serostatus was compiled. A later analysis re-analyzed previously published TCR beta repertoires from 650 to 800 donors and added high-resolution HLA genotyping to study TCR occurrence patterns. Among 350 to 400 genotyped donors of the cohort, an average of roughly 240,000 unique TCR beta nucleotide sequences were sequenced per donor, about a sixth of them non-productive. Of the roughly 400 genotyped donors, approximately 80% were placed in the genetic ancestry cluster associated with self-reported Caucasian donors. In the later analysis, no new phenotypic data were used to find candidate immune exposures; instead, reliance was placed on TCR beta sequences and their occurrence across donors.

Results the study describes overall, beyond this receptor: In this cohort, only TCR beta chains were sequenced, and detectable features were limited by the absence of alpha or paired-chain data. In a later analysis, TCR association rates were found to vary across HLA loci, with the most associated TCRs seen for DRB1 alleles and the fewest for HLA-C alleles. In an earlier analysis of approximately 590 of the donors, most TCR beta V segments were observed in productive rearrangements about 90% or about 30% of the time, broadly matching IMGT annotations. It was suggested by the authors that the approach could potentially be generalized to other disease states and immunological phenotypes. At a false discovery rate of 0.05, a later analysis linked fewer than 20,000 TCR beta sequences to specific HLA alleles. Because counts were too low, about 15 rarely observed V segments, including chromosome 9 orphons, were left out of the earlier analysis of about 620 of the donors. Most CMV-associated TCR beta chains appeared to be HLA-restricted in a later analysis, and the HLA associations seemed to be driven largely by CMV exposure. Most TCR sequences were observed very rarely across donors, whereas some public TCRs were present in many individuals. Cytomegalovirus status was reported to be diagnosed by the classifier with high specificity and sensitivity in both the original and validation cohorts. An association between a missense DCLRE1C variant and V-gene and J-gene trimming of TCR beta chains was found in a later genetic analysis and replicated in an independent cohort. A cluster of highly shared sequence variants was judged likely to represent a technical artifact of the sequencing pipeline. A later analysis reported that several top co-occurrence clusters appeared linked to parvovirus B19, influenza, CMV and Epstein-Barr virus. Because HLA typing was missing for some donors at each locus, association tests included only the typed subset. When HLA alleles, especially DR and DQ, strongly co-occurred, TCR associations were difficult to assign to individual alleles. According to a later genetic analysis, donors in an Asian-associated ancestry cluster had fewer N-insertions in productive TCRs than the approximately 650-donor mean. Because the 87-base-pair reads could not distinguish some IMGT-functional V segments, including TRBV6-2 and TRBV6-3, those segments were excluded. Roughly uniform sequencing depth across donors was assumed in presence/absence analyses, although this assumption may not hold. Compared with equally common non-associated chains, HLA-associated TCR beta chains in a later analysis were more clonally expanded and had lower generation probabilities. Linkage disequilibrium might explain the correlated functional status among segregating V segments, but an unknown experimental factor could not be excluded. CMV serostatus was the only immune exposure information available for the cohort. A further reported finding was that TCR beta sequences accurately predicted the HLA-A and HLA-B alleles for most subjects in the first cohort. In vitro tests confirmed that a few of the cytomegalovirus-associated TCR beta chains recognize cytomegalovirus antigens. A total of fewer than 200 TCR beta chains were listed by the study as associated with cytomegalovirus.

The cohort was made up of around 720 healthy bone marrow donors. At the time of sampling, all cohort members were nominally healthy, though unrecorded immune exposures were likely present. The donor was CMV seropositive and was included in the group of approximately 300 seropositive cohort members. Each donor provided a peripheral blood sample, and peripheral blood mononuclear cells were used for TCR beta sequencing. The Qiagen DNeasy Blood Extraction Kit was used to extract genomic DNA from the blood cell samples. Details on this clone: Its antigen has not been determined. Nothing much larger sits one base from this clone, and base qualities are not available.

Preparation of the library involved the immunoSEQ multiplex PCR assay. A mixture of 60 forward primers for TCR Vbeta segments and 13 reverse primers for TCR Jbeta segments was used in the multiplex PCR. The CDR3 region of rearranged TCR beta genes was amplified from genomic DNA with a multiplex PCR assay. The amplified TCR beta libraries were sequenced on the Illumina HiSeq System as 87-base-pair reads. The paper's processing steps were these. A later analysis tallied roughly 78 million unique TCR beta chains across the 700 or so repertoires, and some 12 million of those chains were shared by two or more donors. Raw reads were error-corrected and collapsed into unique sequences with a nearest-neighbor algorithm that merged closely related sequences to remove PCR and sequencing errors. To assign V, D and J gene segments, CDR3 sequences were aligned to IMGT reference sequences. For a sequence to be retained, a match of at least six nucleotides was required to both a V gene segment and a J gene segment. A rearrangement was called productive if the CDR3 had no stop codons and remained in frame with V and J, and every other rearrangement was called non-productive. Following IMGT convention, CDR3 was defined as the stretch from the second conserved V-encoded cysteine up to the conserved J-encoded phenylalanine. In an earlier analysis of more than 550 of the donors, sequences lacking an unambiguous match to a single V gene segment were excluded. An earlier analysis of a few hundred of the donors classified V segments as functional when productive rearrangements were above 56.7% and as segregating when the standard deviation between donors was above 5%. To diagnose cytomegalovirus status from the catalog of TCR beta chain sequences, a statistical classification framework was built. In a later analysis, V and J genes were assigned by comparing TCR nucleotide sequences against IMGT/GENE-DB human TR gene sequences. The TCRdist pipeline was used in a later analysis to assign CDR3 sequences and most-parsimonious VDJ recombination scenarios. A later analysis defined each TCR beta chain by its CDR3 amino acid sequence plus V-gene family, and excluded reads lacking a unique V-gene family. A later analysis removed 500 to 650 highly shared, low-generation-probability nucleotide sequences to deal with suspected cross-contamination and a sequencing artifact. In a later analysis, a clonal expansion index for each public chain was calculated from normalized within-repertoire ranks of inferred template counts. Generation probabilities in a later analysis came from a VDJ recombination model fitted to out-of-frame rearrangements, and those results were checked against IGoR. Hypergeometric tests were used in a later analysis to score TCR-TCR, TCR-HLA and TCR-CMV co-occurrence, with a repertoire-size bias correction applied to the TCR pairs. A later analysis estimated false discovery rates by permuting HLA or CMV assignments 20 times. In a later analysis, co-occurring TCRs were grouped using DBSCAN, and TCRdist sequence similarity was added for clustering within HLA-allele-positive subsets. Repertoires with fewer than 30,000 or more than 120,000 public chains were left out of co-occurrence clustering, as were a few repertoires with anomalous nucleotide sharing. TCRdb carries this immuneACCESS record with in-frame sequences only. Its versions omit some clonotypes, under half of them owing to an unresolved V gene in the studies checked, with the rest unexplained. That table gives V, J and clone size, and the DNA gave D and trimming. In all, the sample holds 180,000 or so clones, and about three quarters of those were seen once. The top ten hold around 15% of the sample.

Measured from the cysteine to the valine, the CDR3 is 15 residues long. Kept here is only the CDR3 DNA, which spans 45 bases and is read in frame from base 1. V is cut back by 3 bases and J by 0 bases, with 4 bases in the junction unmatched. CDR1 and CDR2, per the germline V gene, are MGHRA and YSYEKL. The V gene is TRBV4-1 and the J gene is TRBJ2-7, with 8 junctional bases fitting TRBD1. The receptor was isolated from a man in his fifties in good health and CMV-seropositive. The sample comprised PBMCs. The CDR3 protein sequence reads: CASSHTDRDSYEQYV. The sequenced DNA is TGCGCCAGCAGCCATACGGACAGGGACTCCTACGAGCAGTACGTC.